This is a list of T cell receptor beta chains from one sample in a study of cytomegalovirus exposure and HLA in healthy donors. This table comes from immunoSEQ multiplex PCR, and its TCRdb copy is limited to in-frame clones, with some not included. The table records approximately 220,000 clones, just under 90% of them present only once. The sample was PBMCs. The source is a man in his late teens or twenties in good health and CMV-seronegative. The conserved cysteine and the conserved F or W are not part of the CDR3 here. Size tells how often a clone was seen (once, few, many) or the class of an expanded clone, and some rows leave it out.

V gene	clone size	J gene	CDR3 protein
TRBV29-1	NA	TRBJ2-3	SVELADTQY
TRBV5-1	NA	TRBJ2-1	ASSAMGLAGDEQF
TRBV19	NA	TRBJ2-1	ASSILSAVLTYNEQF
TRBV4-1	NA	TRBJ2-3	ASSPAWTEEADTQY
TRBV29-1	NA	TRBJ2-1	SVEVPSGSIRWSYNEQF
TRBV5-3	few	TRBJ2-7	ARSTGLAGPYEQY
TRBV7-9	once	TRBJ1-1	ASSPPGQGDTEAF
TRBV27	NA	TRBJ1-5	ASSSRGQGNQPQH
TRBV4-1	NA	TRBJ2-1	ASSQDRGERTSGANYNEQF
TRBV19	NA	TRBJ2-1	ASKASYNEQF
TRBV12-1	NA	TRBJ2-1	ASSPPGQGTYNEQF